What follows are 18 T cell receptor beta chains derived from one specimen sequenced in a study of CD8+ T cells in alopecia areata. Documented treatment: oral pan-JAK inhibitor, 5-10 mg twice daily. cDNA serving as the sequencing template came from extracted, reverse transcribed RNA. Produced via immunoSEQ multiplex PCR; TCRdb's table is partial and in-frame only. Of roughly 120,000 clones detected, about 50% appear once; the ten largest clones hold around 0.46%. Specimen: CD4+ T cells sorted from blood, collected at week 4, from a patient treated with tofacitinib. All receptors come from a human donor with alopecia areata.

The chain links TRBV30 to TRBJ2-2, with D possibly TRBD2 on 5 matching bases. Trimming removed 4 bases at V and 1 base at J, with 7 bases between. The CDR3 runs 13 residues. Looked up from germline, CDR1 is GTSNPN and CDR2 is SVGIG (reference sequence). CDR3: CAWKEVNTGELFF. DNA for the CDR3: TGTGCCTGGAAGGAGGTGAACACCGGGGAGCTGTTTTTT.

The rearrangement links TRBV30 to TRBJ2-1; D gene unclear. CDR3 length equals 13 residues. CDR1 is GTSNPN and CDR2 is SVGIG in the germline V gene (reference sequence). V was trimmed by 0 bases and J by 2 bases, leaving 5 bases between them. CDR3 in amino acids: CAWSVLPYNEQFF. CDR3 sequence (DNA): TGTGCCTGGAGTGTACTGCCCTACAATGAGCAGTTCTTC. The whole variable domain, filled in from reference TRBV30 and TRBJ2-1, reads SQTIHQWPATLVQPVGSPLSLECTVEGTSNPNLYWYRQAAGRGLQLLFYSVGIGQISSEVPQNLSASRPQDRQFILSSKKLLLSDSGFYLCAWSVLPYNEQFFGPGTRLTVL.

The rearrangement uses TRBV29-1 and TRBJ1-2; 8 positions agree with TRBD1. The CDR3 totals 13 residues. The germline V gene has CDR1 SQVTM and CDR2 ANQGSEA. Losses at the gene ends were 5 bases for V and 5 bases for J; bases not matched to a gene: 7. CDR3: CSVQTGVRYGYTF. DNA of the CDR3: TGCAGCGTTCAGACAGGGGTTAGGTATGGCTACACCTTC.

The chain joins TRBV7-2 to TRBJ1-5; no firm D call. V lost 1 base to trimming and J lost 7 bases, with 5 bases between them. CDR1 is SGHTA and CDR2 is FQGNSA in the germline V gene. CDR3 length: 12 residues. The CDR3 DNA follows: TGTGCCAGCAGCTTAGAGGGCCAGCCCCAGCATTTT. Protein product: CASSLEGQPQHF.

The CDR3: CAGGHFGHF. The CDR3 bases are TGTGCCGGCGGTCACTTTGGGCATTTT. The genes are TRBV6-5 and TRBJ1-5; D is ambiguous. The CDR3 consists of 9 residues. Germline values: CDR1 MNHEY, CDR2 SVGAGI. Trimming cost V 11 bases and J 15 bases, with 14 bases left between them.

The CDR3 DNA follows: TGTGCCAGCAGCTCAAACACCGGGGGGGCTTTCTTT. Translating it yields CASSSNTGGAFF. This sequence joins TRBV7-9 and TRBJ1-1, with a weak D call TRBD1 (5 bases). Germline loops: CDR1 SEHNR, CDR2 FQNEAQ (reference sequence). The CDR3 runs to 12 residues. Trimming stripped 4 bases from V and 11 bases from J, with 14 bases between.

The chain employs TRBV7-9 and TRBJ2-5; no clear D gene. The J call may be wrong; the DNA end is better matched by TRBJ2-7. This CDR3 spans 13 amino acids. Germline V gene data show CDR1 as SEHNR and CDR2 as FQNEAQ (reference sequence). The CDR3 loop is CASSLGVSNEQYF. For the CDR3, the DNA is TGTGCCAGCAGCTTAGGTGTAAGCAACGAGCAGTACTTC.

This clone has more than one count but fewer than ten. J is TRBJ2-3 and V is TRBV30; TRBD2 aligns across 8 bases. The CDR3 is 16 residues long. The V gene's germline CDR1 is GTSNPN and CDR2 SVGIG (reference sequence). V lost 7 bases and J lost 2; bases outside the gene matches: 14. The CDR3 protein is CASTLASGSNTDTQYF. CDR3 nucleotide sequence: TGTGCCTCCACCCTAGCGAGCGGGAGTAACACAGATACGCAGTATTTT.

The CDR3 is CASSRTENTEAFF. The CDR3 DNA reads TGTGCCAGCAGCCGTACAGAGAACACTGAAGCTTTCTTT. V gene TRBV6-5 combines with J gene TRBJ1-1, with D uncertain. Germline V gene lookup returns CDR1 MNHEY and CDR2 SVGAGI. Trimming removed 6 bases at V and 1 base at J, with 9 bases between. This CDR3 contains 13 residues.

The J gene is TRBJ1-1, the V gene TRBV7-2; D unresolved. The CDR3 is 11 amino acids. The V gene lost 3 bases and the J gene lost 3 bases, with 2 bases spanning the gap. In germline, CDR1 is SGHTA, CDR2 FQGNSA. The CDR3 protein is CASSFDTEAFF. The CDR3 coding sequence is TGTGCCAGCAGCTTCGACACTGAAGCTTTCTTT.

The chain recombines TRBV6-5 with TRBJ2-4, with 9 bases aligning to TRBD1. CDR3 length equals 13 residues. Per germline, CDR1 MNHEY and CDR2 SVGAGI. V lost 6 bases, J lost 12 bases, and 9 bases stayed unmatched. CDR3 bases: TGTGCCAGCAGCCGTCCCGGGACAGGGAATCAGTACTTC. This encodes CASSRPGTGNQYF.

In this sample, this clone turned up a few times. The chain combines TRBV5-1 with TRBJ2-5; D not certain. The CDR3 consists of 15 residues. V gave up 4 bases and J gave up 2 bases, with 15 bases separating them. Per germline, CDR1 SGHRS and CDR2 YFSETQ. The CDR3 DNA sequence: TGCGCCAGCAGCGTAGGCTCCAGTACGCAAGAGACCCAGTACTTC. This encodes CASSVGSSTQETQYF.

A few counts support this clone. V gene TRBV29-1 combines with J gene TRBJ2-5, with D possibly matching TRBD1 (5 bases). The V end was cut by 5 bases, the J end by 0 bases, with 7 bases between. Germline lookup yields CDR1 SQVTM and CDR2 ANQGSEA. The CDR3 sequence is 12 residues long. The CDR3 bases are TGCAGCGTTCTCAGGGACCAAGAGACCCAGTACTTC. Protein sequence: CSVLRDQETQYF.

The chain employs TRBV6-5 and TRBJ1-1, with a tentative D call TRBD1 (6 bases). CDR3 length: 14 amino acids. Germline CDR1 reads MNHEY; CDR2 reads SVGAGI. The V end lost 9 bases, the J end lost 0 bases, and 14 bases lay between the germline ends. The DNA for the CDR3 is TGTGCCAGTATTTCAGGGGTTGTGAACACTGAAGCTTTCTTT. This encodes CASISGVVNTEAFF.

The chain links TRBV29-1 to TRBJ1-2; tentative D call: TRBD1 (6 bases). The V gene's germline CDR1 is SQVTM and CDR2 ANQGSEA. Trimming stripped 8 bases from V and 6 bases from J, with 10 bases between. The CDR3 is 10 residues long. The CDR3 coding sequence is TGCAGCTTATCAGGGGATGGCTACACCTTC. Its translation is CSLSGDGYTF.

V is TRBV5-1 and J is TRBJ2-1, with 7 positions matching TRBD2. The germline V gene encodes CDR1 SGHRS and CDR2 YFSETQ. The CDR3 is made up of 11 amino acids. V lost 4 bases and J lost 10; bases outside the gene matches: 2. CDR3 loop: CASSTGREQFF. Here the CDR3 DNA reads TGCGCCAGCAGCACCGGGAGGGAGCAGTTCTTC.

This clone was detected only a few times. The chain couples TRBV30 to TRBJ1-3, with 8 nucleotides matching TRBD1. The CDR3 spans 16 residues. Germline trimming cut 3 bases from V and 0 bases from J; bases unmatched to any gene: 7. CDR1 is GTSNPN, CDR2 SVGIG, per germline (reference sequence). The CDR3 nucleotides are TGTGCCTGGAGGGGAACAGGGGGTCTCTCTGGAAACACCATATATTTT. Translation gives CAWRGTGGLSGNTIYF.

The chain joins TRBV5-1 to TRBJ1-1; D uncertain. The V end was cut by 0 bases, the J end by 0 bases, with 9 bases between. This CDR3 is 15 amino acids long. The V gene's germline CDR1 is SGHRS and CDR2 YFSETQ. The CDR3 protein is CASSLVKGMNTEAFF. In DNA, the CDR3 is TGCGCCAGCAGCTTGGTTAAAGGGATGAACACTGAAGCTTTCTTT.